The sequence of this T cell receptor beta chain was determined in a study of T-cell reconstitution after alpha-beta-depleted transplantation in children. It was with unique molecular identifiers that the TCRbeta library was prepared. TCRdb redid the calling of the PCR reads with MiXCR, one entry per CDR3 protein. The sample lists around 380,000 distinct CDR3 sequences; roughly a tenth were seen once. The germline V and J ends were trimmed by 0 bases and 3 bases, with 11 bases remaining between them. There are 15 residues in the CDR3. In germline, CDR1 is LNHNV, CDR2 YYDKDF (reference sequence). The sequence came from a human donor who donated a stem cell graft to a child with acute myeloid leukemia. The specimen comprised PBMCs from the stem cell graft donor, sampled from the stem cell graft. The chain joins TRBV15 to TRBJ1-2, with TRBD1 as a possible D gene (5 bases). CDR3 in DNA: TGTGCCACCAGCAGAGATTTGCGGGGCCACTATGGCTACACCTTC. Protein product: CATSRDLRGHYGYTF.